The next 10 T cell receptor beta chains were all read from a single sample in a study of identifying expanded T cells in peripheral blood. The protocol was immunoSEQ multiplex PCR, while the TCRdb copy is restricted to in-frame clones and leaves out a portion. The repertoire includes 90,000 or so clones, 88% of them detected once, and 19% sits in the top ten. The sample comprised blood. The receptors here all came from a person between 18 and 69 years old in good health.

The chain employs TRBV10-3 and TRBJ1-5; D is uncertain. CDR1 ENHRY and CDR2 SYGVKD come from the germline V gene. V lost 2 bases and J 2 bases, leaving 10 bases between the germline ends. The CDR3 is made up of 15 amino acids. The DNA of the CDR3 is TGTGCCATCAGTGAGGGCGAGGGAGGCAATCAGCCCCAGCATTTT. Its translation is CAISEGEGGNQPQHF.

The chain recombines TRBV15 with TRBJ2-7, with 7 positions matching TRBD1. Germline CDR1 reads LNHNV; CDR2 reads YYDKDF (reference sequence). The trim removed 3 bases at V and 2 bases at J, leaving 7 bases unmatched. CDR3 length: 15 residues. CDR3 nucleotide sequence: TGTGCCACCAGCAGGGACCGGACAGGCGCCTACGAGCAGTACTTC. It yields the protein CATSRDRTGAYEQYF.

The chain recombines TRBV9 with TRBJ2-5; D may be TRBD1 or TRBD2 (6 bases each). Per the germline V gene, CDR1 is SGDLS and CDR2 is YYNGEE. The CDR3 contains 13 residues. V lost 3 bases and J lost 3, with 9 bases in between. This CDR3 reads CASSEEGEETQYF. The DNA for the CDR3 is TGTGCCAGCAGCGAGGAGGGGGAAGAGACCCAGTACTTC. Using reference TRBV9 and TRBJ2-5 for the parts outside the CDR3, the full variable domain is DSGVTQTPKHLITATGQRVTLRCSPRSGDLSVYWYQQSLDQGLQFLIQYYNGEERAKGNILERFSAQQFPDLHSELNLSSLELGDSALYFCASSEEGEETQYFGPGTRLLVL.

This clone was detected once. The chain carries TRBV15 and TRBJ1-5; D unresolved. The CDR3 is 16 amino acids. V gave up 0 bases and J gave up 2 bases, with 11 bases separating them. Germline CDR1 is LNHNV and CDR2 is YYDKDF (reference sequence). The CDR3 sequence: CATSRDLYTGNQPQHF. As DNA, the CDR3 is TGTGCCACCAGCAGAGATTTGTACACCGGCAATCAGCCCCAGCATTTT.

This clone appeared once. The chain has TRBV4-3 and TRBJ1-1; perhaps TRBD1 as D (6 bases). The CDR3 length is 15 residues. The germline V gene encodes CDR1 LGHNA and CDR2 YSLEER. V was pared by 0 bases and J by 0 bases, with 8 bases between. CDR3 nucleotides: TGCGCCAGCAGCCAAGACAGGGGATTGAACACTGAAGCTTTCTTT. This encodes CASSQDRGLNTEAFF.

This sequence joins TRBV4-1 and TRBJ2-7, with no clear D. CDR1 MGHRA and CDR2 YSYEKL come from the germline V gene. This CDR3 contains 11 residues. V gave up 2 bases and J gave up 5 bases, with 4 bases separating them. CDR3 sequence (DNA): TGCGCCAGCAGCCAAACCGACGAGCAGTACTTC. Translating it yields CASSQTDEQYF.

The chain combines TRBV4-3 with TRBJ2-1; D is possibly TRBD1 or TRBD2 (5 bases each). Trimming took off 1 base at V and 7 bases at J, with 11 bases between the two ends. The CDR3 spans 14 residues. CDR1 and CDR2 from the germline V gene are LGHNA and YSLEER. Written as DNA, the CDR3 is TGCGCCAGCAGCCAAGGGGACCGGTGGAATGAGCAGTTCTTC. This gives the protein CASSQGDRWNEQFF.

The chain is built from TRBV6-1 and TRBJ2-1; D might be TRBD2 (7 bases). Germline lookup yields CDR1 MNHNS and CDR2 SASEGT. Trimming stripped 8 bases from V and 5 bases from J, with 19 bases between. This CDR3 is 15 amino acids long. The CDR3 region has the DNA TGTGCCAGCTCATCCACTCGCGGGGGCAACAATGAGCAGTTCTTC. Its translation: CASSSTRGGNNEQFF.

This clone was seen a few times. V usage is TRBV7-2 and J usage is TRBJ1-2; no clear D. This CDR3 is built from 15 residues. Germline CDR1 SGHTA, CDR2 FQGNSA. V gave up 1 base and J gave up 5 bases, with 14 bases separating them. The CDR3 nucleotides read TGTGCCAGCAGCTTAGGTGTCGGAGTGCAGTATGGCTACACCTTC. This encodes CASSLGVGVQYGYTF. The whole variable domain, filled in from reference TRBV7-2 and TRBJ1-2, reads GAGVSQSPSNKVTEKGKDVELRCDPISGHTALYWYRQSLGQGLEFLIYFQGNSAPDKSGLPSDRFSAERTGGSVSTLTIQRTQQEDSAVYLCASSLGVGVQYGYTFGSGTRLTVV.

The V call is TRBV6-1, the J call TRBJ1-4, with TRBD1 as a possible D gene (5 bases). The CDR3 runs 14 residues. Germline CDR1 and CDR2: MNHNS and SASEGT. V shed 7 bases and J shed 6 bases, with 15 bases lying between them. The CDR3 region is CASTPGRAYEKLFF. DNA of the CDR3: TGTGCCAGCACCCCAGGGCGCGCTTATGAAAAACTGTTTTTT.